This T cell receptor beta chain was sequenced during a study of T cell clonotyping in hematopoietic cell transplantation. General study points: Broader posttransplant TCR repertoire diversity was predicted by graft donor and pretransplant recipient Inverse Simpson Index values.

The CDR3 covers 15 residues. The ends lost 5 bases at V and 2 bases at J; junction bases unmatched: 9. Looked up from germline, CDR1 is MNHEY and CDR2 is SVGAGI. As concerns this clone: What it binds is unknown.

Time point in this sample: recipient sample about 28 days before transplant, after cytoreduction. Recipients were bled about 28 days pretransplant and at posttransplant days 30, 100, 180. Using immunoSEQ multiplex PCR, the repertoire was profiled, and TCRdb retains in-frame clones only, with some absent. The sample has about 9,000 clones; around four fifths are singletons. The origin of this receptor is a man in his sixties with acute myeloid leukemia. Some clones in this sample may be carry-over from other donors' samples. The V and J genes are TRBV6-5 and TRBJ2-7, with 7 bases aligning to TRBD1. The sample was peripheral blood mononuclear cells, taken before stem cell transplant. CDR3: CASSTIRQGPYEQYF. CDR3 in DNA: TGTGCCAGCAGTACAATCCGACAGGGACCCTACGAGCAGTACTTC.